The source of this TCR beta chain is a study of identical twins. Study results and limitations: Abundant cord blood beta clonotypes carried fewer insertions; memory repertoires showed none.

Comment on this clonotype: Its specificity is not known.

TCRdb re-called the 5' RACE reads through MiXCR, storing one row per CDR3 protein. The sample lists roughly 720,000 distinct CDR3 sequences; roughly 20% were seen once. The CDR3 loop spans 16 amino acids. V lost 1 base, J lost 0 bases, and 10 bases lay in between. This sample also appeared in a second study, on T cells expressing NK-cell markers.

Sequencing was carried out using PBMCs. This chain connects TRBV12-3 or TRBV12-4 to TRBJ2-1, with D uncertain. The receptor comes from a woman aged 18 to 35 in good health. DNA for the CDR3: TGTGCCAGCAGTTTAGGTTTAGGGCTCTCCTACAATGAGCAGTTCTTC. It is translated as CASSLGLGLSYNEQFF.